Sequencing of this TCR beta chain was carried out in a study of OX40 agonist ivuxolimab in advanced cancers. Trimming shortened V by 0 bases and J by 4 bases, and 9 bases separated the two germline ends. CDR3 length: 14 residues. Germline values: CDR1 SEHNR, CDR2 FQNEAQ (reference sequence). Whole-study results and caveats: The study found among the lowest clonal expansion in partial responders at 0.1-3.0 mg/kg. CD4+ and CD8+ blood T cells expanded clonally by week 6 at 0.1 to 3.0 mg/kg. More expanded clones were seen, on average, in CD8+ T cells than in CD4+.

Produced via immunoSEQ multiplex PCR; TCRdb's table is partial and in-frame only. The profile shows fewer than 100,000 clones, around 85% of them singletons. In regard to this clone: What it binds is unknown.

The genes are TRBV7-9 and TRBJ1-1; no definite D call. This clonotype was obtained from an adult with an advanced solid tumor such as melanoma, head and neck, liver or kidney cancer. The material sequenced was CD4+ or CD8+ T cells sorted from blood, taken in a trial of the OX40 agonist ivuxolimab. CDR3 protein: CASSLAFEGTEAFF. The CDR3 DNA reads TGTGCCAGCAGCTTAGCCTTCGAGGGCACTGAAGCTTTCTTT.